Reported below is one TCR beta chain. This sample is part of a study of blood T cell repertoires in COVID-19. Repertoires were generated with immunoSEQ multiplex PCR, while TCRdb's copy carries only in-frame clones and drops some. The sample includes approximately 250,000 clones, around 90% seen only once; the top ten take approximately 3%. Sequencing was performed on PBMCs or T cells enriched from blood (not recorded which). The clonotype was recovered from a man in his forties who had been exposed to COVID-19.

CDR3 protein: CASKAGRERWETQYF. The DNA of the CDR3 is TGTGCCAGCAAGGCGGGGCGGGAGAGATGGGAGACCCAGTACTTC. V is TRBV6-5 and J is TRBJ2-5; 7 bases map to TRBD2. V lost 7 bases and J lost 5; bases outside the gene matches: 13. The CDR3 spans 15 residues. Germline V gene sequence: CDR1 MNHEY, CDR2 SVGAGI.